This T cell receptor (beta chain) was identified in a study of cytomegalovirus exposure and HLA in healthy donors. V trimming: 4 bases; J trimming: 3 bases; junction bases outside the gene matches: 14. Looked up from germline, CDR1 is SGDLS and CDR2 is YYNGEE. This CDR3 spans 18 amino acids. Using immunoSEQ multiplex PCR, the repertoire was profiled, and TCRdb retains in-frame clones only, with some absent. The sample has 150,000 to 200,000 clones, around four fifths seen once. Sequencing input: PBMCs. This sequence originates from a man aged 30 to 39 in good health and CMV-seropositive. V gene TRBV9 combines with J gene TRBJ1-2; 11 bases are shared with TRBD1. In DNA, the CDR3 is TGTGCCAGCAGCAAGGGTGGGGGACAGGGGGGATTTTACTATGGCTACACCTTC. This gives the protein CASSKGGGQGGFYYGYTF.